The T cell receptor beta chain described here comes from a study of T cell responses to AZD1222 COVID-19 vaccine. As for the study in general: The analysis combined second doses at about 4 or about 12 weeks. General study results and limits: Increased Spike-specific TCR breadth and depth were observed after two AZD1222 doses. A reported finding is that nearly half of spike-specific TCRs target unmutated variant regions.

A word on this clone: As yet, its antigen is unknown.

TCRdb's table, derived via immunoSEQ multiplex PCR, lists solely in-frame clones and lacks some. The data show more than 150,000 clones, 85% to 95% seen once. Trimming left V 6 bases short and J 6 bases short, with 11 bases between. There are 13 residues in the CDR3. Germline CDR1 LGHDT, CDR2 YNNKEL (reference sequence). The sample consisted of peripheral blood, taken on day 0 of AZD1222 vaccination. The chain recombines TRBV3-1 (or the pseudogene TRBV3-2) with TRBJ2-2; unclear D gene. This sequence was found in an adult in good health. The CDR3 sequence is CASREAGSGELFF. The CDR3 DNA sequence: TGTGCCAGCAGGGAAGCTGGTTCCGGGGAGCTGTTTTTT.